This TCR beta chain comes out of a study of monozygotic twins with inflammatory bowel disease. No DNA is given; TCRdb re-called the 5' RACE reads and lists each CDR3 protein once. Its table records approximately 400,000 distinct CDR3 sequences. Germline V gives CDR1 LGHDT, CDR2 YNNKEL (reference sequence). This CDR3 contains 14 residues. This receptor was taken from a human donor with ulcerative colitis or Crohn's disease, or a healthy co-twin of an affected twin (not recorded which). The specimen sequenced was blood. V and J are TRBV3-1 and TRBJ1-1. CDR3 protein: CASSQAAGNTEAFF.